This passage covers 7 T cell receptor beta chains from one sample sequenced in a study of T-cell memory formation after mild COVID-19. TCRdb itself ran the 5' RACE reads through MiXCR, one entry per CDR3 protein. The sample carries about 400,000 distinct CDR3 sequences, 20% to 30% recorded once. The material sequenced was PBMCs or a T cell subset sorted from them (not recorded which). The receptors derive from an adult woman who had mild COVID-19 (a few samples of this study predate the infection). Cell type and time point are not known.

The chain is built from TRBV29-1 and TRBJ1-1; no reliable D call. Deletions cut 7 bases from V and 4 bases from J, with 10 bases between. CDR3 length: 11 residues. Per germline, CDR1 SQVTM and CDR2 ANQGSEA. This CDR3 reads CSGQRGTEAFF. In nucleotides, the CDR3 is TGCAGCGGGCAGCGCGGCACTGAAGCTTTCTTT.

This clonotype was detected once. The chain uses TRBV30 and TRBJ1-1; no firm D call. CDR3 length: 14 residues. Per the germline V gene, CDR1 is GTSNPN and CDR2 is SVGIG (reference sequence). V shed 4 bases and J shed 1 base, with 13 bases lying between them. This CDR3 reads CAWTGLWQNTEAFF. CDR3 nucleotide sequence: TGTGCCTGGACCGGCTTGTGGCAGAACACTGAAGCTTTCTTT.

This clonotype was counted only a few times. The rearrangement joins TRBV5-1 to TRBJ2-3; D is perhaps TRBD1 (6 bases). The CDR3 has 17 amino acids. V dropped 5 bases and J dropped 0 bases, with 19 bases sitting between them. CDR1 SGHRS and CDR2 YFSETQ come from the germline V gene. Written as DNA, the CDR3 is TGCGCCAGCAGTCCGGGTGTTAGAGGGGGAAGCACAGATACGCAGTATTTT. This gives the protein CASSPGVRGGSTDTQYF.

This clonotype was observed a few times. The V and J genes are TRBV18 and TRBJ1-1; the match to TRBD1 covers 9 bases. The germline V gene encodes CDR1 KGHSH and CDR2 LQKENI. The ends lost 2 bases at V and 5 bases at J; junction bases unmatched: 9. CDR3 length: 16 amino acids. CDR3 amino acids: CASSPTGTGIETEAFF. CDR3 sequence (DNA): TGTGCCAGCTCACCAACCGGGACAGGGATTGAGACTGAAGCTTTCTTT.

The chain combines TRBV19 with TRBJ2-2; D remains ambiguous. Germline assignment: CDR1 LNHDA and CDR2 SQIVND (reference sequence). CDR3 length: 15 amino acids. CDR3 residues: CATAQPWTNTGELFF. CDR3 DNA sequence: TGTGCGACTGCACAACCCTGGACGAACACCGGGGAGCTGTTTTTT.

This clonotype was counted only a few times. The chain combines TRBV6-1 with TRBJ2-7, with D perhaps TRBD1 or TRBD2 (5 bases each). CDR3 length: 13 amino acids. Trimming left V 4 bases short and J 4 bases short, with 11 bases between. From germline, CDR1 is MNHNS and CDR2 SASEGT. This CDR3 is CASSAGAVYEQYF. The CDR3 coding sequence is TGTGCCAGCAGTGCCGGGGCGGTATACGAGCAGTACTTC.

This clonotype was counted many times. The J gene is TRBJ1-1, the V gene TRBV20-1; D remains ambiguous. The germline V and J ends were trimmed by 7 bases and 4 bases, with 13 bases remaining between them. Per the germline V gene, CDR1 is DFQATT and CDR2 is SNEGSKA (reference sequence). The CDR3 is 12 amino acids. CDR3 DNA: TGCAGTGAGAAAGGGCCTGGCACTGAAGCTTTCTTT. Its translation is CSEKGPGTEAFF.